This record looks at one T cell receptor (beta chain) sequence and its context. This record belongs to a study of monozygotic twins with inflammatory bowel disease. Germline-derived CDR1 and CDR2 are SGHKS and YYEKEE (reference sequence). This CDR3 spans 14 amino acids. TCRdb re-called the 5' RACE reads and gives one entry per CDR3 protein, without DNA. The sample is made up of 150,000 or so distinct CDR3 sequences, and the top ten hold 0.95% to 1.5% of it. What was sequenced was blood. V gene TRBV5-5 combines with J gene TRBJ1-5; the D gene TCRdb calls, TRBD1, cannot be checked with no DNA. This TCR came from a human donor with ulcerative colitis or Crohn's disease, or a healthy co-twin of an affected twin (not recorded which). The CDR3 spells CASSSWGGDQPQHF.